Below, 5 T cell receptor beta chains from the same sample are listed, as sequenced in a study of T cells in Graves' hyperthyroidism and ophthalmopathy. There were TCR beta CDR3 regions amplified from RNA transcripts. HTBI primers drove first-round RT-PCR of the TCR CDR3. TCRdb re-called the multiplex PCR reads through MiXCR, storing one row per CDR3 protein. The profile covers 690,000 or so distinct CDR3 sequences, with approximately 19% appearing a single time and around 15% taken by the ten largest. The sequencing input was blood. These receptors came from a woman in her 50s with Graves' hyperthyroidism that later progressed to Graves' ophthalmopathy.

CDR3 in DNA: TGCAGCGTTGAAGTTTGGGACAGCCGCACAGATACGCAGTATTTT. Its translation is CSVEVWDSRTDTQYF. This chain links TRBV29-1 with TRBJ2-3, with 7 bases aligning to TRBD1. Germline V gene sequence: CDR1 SQVTM, CDR2 ANQGSEA. After removal of 1 base from V and 1 base from J, the junction contained 5 bases not matched to a gene. This CDR3 has 15 residues.

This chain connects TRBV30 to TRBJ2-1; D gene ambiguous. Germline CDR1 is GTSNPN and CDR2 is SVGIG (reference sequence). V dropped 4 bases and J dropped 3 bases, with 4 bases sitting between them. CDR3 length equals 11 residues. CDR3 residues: CAWTDYNEQFF. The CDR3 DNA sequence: TGTGCCTGGACTGACTACAATGAGCAGTTCTTC. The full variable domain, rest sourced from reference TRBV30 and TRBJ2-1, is SQTIHQWPATLVQPVGSPLSLECTVEGTSNPNLYWYRQAAGRGLQLLFYSVGIGQISSEVPQNLSASRPQDRQFILSSKKLLLSDSGFYLCAWTDYNEQFFGPGTRLTVL.

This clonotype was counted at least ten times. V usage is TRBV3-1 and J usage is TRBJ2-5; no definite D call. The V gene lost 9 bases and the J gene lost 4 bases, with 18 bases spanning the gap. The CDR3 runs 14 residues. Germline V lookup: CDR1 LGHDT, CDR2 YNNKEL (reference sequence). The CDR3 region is CASGRWTRGETQYF. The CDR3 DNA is TGTGCCAGTGGAAGATGGACCAGAGGAGAGACCCAGTACTTC.

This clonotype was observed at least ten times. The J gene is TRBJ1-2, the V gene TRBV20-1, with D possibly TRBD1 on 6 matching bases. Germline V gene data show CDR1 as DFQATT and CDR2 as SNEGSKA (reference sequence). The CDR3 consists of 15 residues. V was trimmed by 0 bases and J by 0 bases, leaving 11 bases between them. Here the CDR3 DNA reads TGCAGTGCTAGAGATGTGGACAGACCTAACTATGGCTACACCTTC. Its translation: CSARDVDRPNYGYTF.

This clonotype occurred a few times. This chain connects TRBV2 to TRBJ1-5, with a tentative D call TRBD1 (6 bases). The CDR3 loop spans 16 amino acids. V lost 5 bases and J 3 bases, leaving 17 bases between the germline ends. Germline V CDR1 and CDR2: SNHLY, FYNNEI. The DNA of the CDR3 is TGTGCCAGCAGTAGATATATGACAGGAAACAATCAGCCCCAGCATTTT. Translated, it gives CASSRYMTGNNQPQHF.